A single sample is the source of the 18 T cell receptor beta chains below, sequenced in a study of human T cells and chemical hapten exposure. Each CDR3 protein is one row after TCRdb ran MiXCR on the RACE reads. The sample contains 150,000 to 200,000 distinct CDR3 sequences, more than 14% of which appear only once. Time point reported: patch test 1, 2 weeks after DPC sensitization. Treatment noted: therapeutic diphenylcyclopropenone sensitization with weekly scalp DPC. Sequenced here: whole blood, sampled in connection with sensitization to the hapten diphenylcyclopropenone (DPC). These receptors were collected from a woman aged 30 to 39 with alopecia areata. Some clones in this sample may be carry-over from other donors' samples.

The rearrangement links TRBV7-9 to TRBJ1-6, with D possibly matching TRBD1 (5 bases). Trimming stripped 10 bases from V and 4 bases from J, with 20 bases between. Per germline, CDR1 SEHNR and CDR2 FQNEAQ (reference sequence). The CDR3 is made up of 16 amino acids. CDR3 sequence (DNA): TGTGCCACCCCTAGCGGGGGGGGATTTTATAATTCACCCCTCCACTTT. This translates into CATPSGGGFYNSPLHF.

A note on this clonotype: A read error may explain this, as a much larger clone is one base away. The gene calls are TRBV20-1 and TRBJ2-1; possible D gene TRBD2, 6 bases. The germline V and J ends were trimmed by 3 bases and 9 bases, with 18 bases remaining between them. This CDR3 has 14 amino acids. The germline CDR1 and CDR2 sequences are DFQATT and SNEGSKA (reference sequence). The DNA of the CDR3 is TGCAGTGCTAGTCCTAGGGTGGGGGGACGTGAGCAGTTCTTC. Protein product: CSASPRVGGREQFF.

This clonotype was seen only a few times. V gene TRBV5-4 combines with J gene TRBJ1-6; 7 bases match TRBD1. Germline CDR1 reads SGHNT; CDR2 reads YYREEE (reference sequence). This CDR3 comprises 15 residues. The J segment lost 5 bases and the V segment lost 3 bases, leaving 5 bases of the junction unmatched. CDR3 sequence reads: CASSYKTGNNSPLHF. CDR3 nucleotides: TGTGCCAGCAGCTACAAGACAGGGAATAATTCACCCCTCCACTTT.

This clonotype has ten or more counts. The gene calls are TRBV29-1 and TRBJ2-2; perhaps TRBD2 as D (5 bases). V was pared by 7 bases and J by 1 base, with 16 bases between. This CDR3 is built from 15 residues. Looked up from germline, CDR1 is SQVTM and CDR2 is ANQGSEA. The CDR3 loop is CSATSPGLNTGELFF. DNA for the CDR3: TGCAGCGCCACGAGCCCGGGATTGAACACCGGGGAGCTGTTTTTT.

This chain uses TRBV28 with TRBJ2-3, with D possibly TRBD1 on 7 matching bases. CDR3 length: 17 residues. V dropped 4 bases and J dropped 4 bases, with 21 bases sitting between them. Germline CDR1 is MDHEN and CDR2 is SYDVKM. As DNA, the CDR3 is TGTGCCAGCAGTTCCCGAGGAGGGGGCACCCCCCCAGATACGCAGTATTTT. Translation: CASSSRGGGTPPDTQYF.

This rearrangement joins TRBV25-1 to TRBJ2-6; weak D call: TRBD2 (6 bases). Germline values: CDR1 MGHDK, CDR2 SYGVNS. The CDR3 sequence is 14 residues long. The V gene lost 8 bases and the J gene lost 5 bases, with 13 bases spanning the gap. Here the CDR3 DNA reads TGTGCCAGCCGGGGAGGTGTCAGGGCCAACGTCCTGACTTTC. As protein: CASRGGVRANVLTF.

In its sample, this clonotype was seen once. This sequence joins TRBV19 and TRBJ2-1, with 10 positions matching TRBD1. Germline V gives CDR1 LNHDA, CDR2 SQIVND (reference sequence). The CDR3 contains 17 residues. The junction had 10 bases not matched to a gene; V was cut back by 1 base and J by 7 bases. The chain's CDR3 is CASSIATGGSSGNEQFF. Written as DNA, the CDR3 is TGTGCCAGTAGTATAGCGACAGGGGGCTCCTCTGGGAATGAGCAGTTCTTC.

This clonotype occurred a few times. This sequence joins TRBV6-5 and TRBJ1-1, with D unclear. The ends were cut back, 0 bases at V and 4 bases at J, with 12 bases in the middle. The CDR3 totals 15 residues. From germline, CDR1 is MNHEY and CDR2 SVGAGI. DNA for the CDR3: TGTGCCAGCAGTTACTCTCCGGGTCTGGGCACTGAAGCTTTCTTT. Encoded protein: CASSYSPGLGTEAFF.

The V call is TRBV5-4, the J call TRBJ1-1, with D possibly being TRBD1 (5 bases). Germline V gene data show CDR1 as SGHNT and CDR2 as YYREEE (reference sequence). There are 16 residues in the CDR3. Trimming removed 0 bases from V and 0 bases from J, with 12 bases in between. CDR3 residues: CASSLGPWTLNTEAFF. The CDR3 DNA reads TGTGCCAGCAGCTTGGGGCCTTGGACATTGAACACTGAAGCTTTCTTT.

For the CDR3, the DNA is TGTGCCAGCAGCCCTTGGCAGGCCACTGAAGCTTTCTTT. Its protein is CASSPWQATEAFF. The chain uses TRBV7-2 and TRBJ1-1; D gene uncertain. The V end lost 5 bases, the J end lost 4 bases, and 11 bases lay between the germline ends. CDR1 is SGHTA and CDR2 is FQGNSA in the germline V gene. The CDR3 has 13 residues.

The chain couples TRBV5-1 to TRBJ2-1, with 12 bases matching TRBD2. Looked up from germline, CDR1 is SGHRS and CDR2 is YFSETQ. Trimming took 0 bases from V and 4 from J; bases not matched to a gene: 2. The CDR3 sequence is 16 residues long. The CDR3 region has the DNA TGCGCCAGCAGCTTGGGGACTAGCGGGGTTTACAATGAGCAGTTCTTC. This gives the protein CASSLGTSGVYNEQFF.

At least ten counts were recorded for this clonotype. CDR3 protein: CASSPGGGTEAFF. In DNA form, the CDR3 reads TGTGCCAGCAGCCCCGGCGGGGGGACTGAAGCTTTCTTT. The chain recombines TRBV7-6 with TRBJ1-1; D is perhaps TRBD1 (5 bases). The CDR3 length is 13 residues. Germline CDR1 reads SGHVS; CDR2 reads FNYEAQ. V lost 5 bases, J lost 5 bases, and 12 bases lay in between.

CDR3 amino acids: CASSSAPNQPQHF. Written as DNA, the CDR3 is TGTGCCAGCAGTTCGGCCCCAAATCAGCCCCAGCATTTT. This chain connects TRBV6-5 to TRBJ1-5, with D uncertain. V was pared by 4 bases and J by 4 bases, with 8 bases between. The CDR3 runs 13 residues. From germline, CDR1 is MNHEY and CDR2 SVGAGI.

This clonotype was seen only a few times. The genes are TRBV7-3 and TRBJ2-1, with 7 bases identical to TRBD1. The CDR3 sequence is 12 residues long. J was trimmed by 12 bases and V by 5 bases; bases with no gene match: 7. In germline, CDR1 is SGHTA, CDR2 FQGTGA. CDR3: CASSPDRVAQFF. DNA of the CDR3: TGTGCCAGCAGCCCCGACAGGGTCGCGCAGTTCTTC. The full variable domain, its missing parts supplied by reference TRBV7-3 and TRBJ2-1, is GAGVSQTPSNKVTEKGKYVELRCDPISGHTALYWYRQSLGQGPEFLIYFQGTGAADDSGLPNDRFFAVRPEGSVSTLKIQRTERGDSAVYLCASSPDRVAQFFGPGTRLTVL.

V and J are TRBV6-2 or TRBV6-3 and TRBJ1-5; 8 bases are shared with TRBD1. Trimming removed 7 bases from V and 6 bases from J; junction bases left unmatched: 8. CDR3 length: 14 residues. Germline CDR1 and CDR2: MNHEY and SVGEGT. CDR3 coding DNA: TGTGCCAGCACAGCAGGGGGCTGGGGTCAGCCCCAGCATTTT. It encodes CASTAGGWGQPQHF.

This clonotype came up a few times. V and J are TRBV20-1 and TRBJ2-3; D is uncertain. The CDR3 spans 10 residues. From germline, CDR1 is DFQATT and CDR2 SNEGSKA (reference sequence). V gave up 3 bases and J gave up 5 bases, with 3 bases separating them. CDR3 sequence reads: CSASIDTQYF. Here the CDR3 DNA reads TGCAGTGCTAGTATAGATACGCAGTATTTT.

In its sample, this clonotype was seen many times. V gene TRBV7-8 combines with J gene TRBJ1-5; D gene ambiguous. The CDR3 covers 15 residues. Trimming left V 1 base short and J 9 bases short, with 16 bases between. CDR1 is SGHVS, CDR2 FQNEAQ, per germline. The CDR3 here is CASSLGPEPATPQHF. The DNA for the CDR3 is TGTGCCAGCAGCTTAGGCCCCGAGCCCGCTACGCCCCAGCATTTT.

This clonotype was picked up a small number of times. At one end the junction does not follow the germline gene, possibly because of a read error. This chain joins TRBV7-7 and TRBJ2-5; D may be TRBD1 (5 bases). The CDR3 totals 15 residues. The germline V gene encodes CDR1 SSHAT and CDR2 FNYEAQ (reference sequence). CDR3 sequence (DNA): TGTGCTAGCAGCTTACGATGGGGCGGTGAAGAGACCCAGTACTTC. This encodes CASSLRWGGEETQYF.